These 2 T cell receptor beta chains were all obtained from the same sample, sequenced in a study of blood T cell repertoires in COVID-19. Sequencing used immunoSEQ multiplex PCR; TCRdb keeps in-frame clones, though not all of them. There are 300,000 or so clones in the sample; around 87% occur only once, and over 1% lies in the top ten. Sequenced material: peripheral blood. Every receptor here comes from a man aged 65 to 79 with acute or convalescent COVID-19.

This chain's CDR3 is CASSKAGELSNQPQHF. DNA of the CDR3: TGTGCCAGTAGTAAGGCAGGGGAGTTGAGCAATCAGCCCCAGCATTTT. The V gene is TRBV19, the J gene TRBJ1-5, with a tentative D call TRBD1 (6 bases). Trimming pared 4 bases from V and 1 base from J, leaving 14 bases between. CDR1 and CDR2 (germline): LNHDA, SQIVND (reference sequence). CDR3 length: 16 amino acids.

The J gene is TRBJ1-1, the V gene TRBV28; D is perhaps TRBD1 (5 bases). This CDR3 is 14 amino acids long. V was clipped by 6 bases and J by 0 bases, with 11 bases between them. From germline, CDR1 is MDHEN and CDR2 SYDVKM. The CDR3, as DNA: TGTGCCAGCAGCACCGACAGCGTGAACACTGAAGCTTTCTTT. It is translated as CASSTDSVNTEAFF.